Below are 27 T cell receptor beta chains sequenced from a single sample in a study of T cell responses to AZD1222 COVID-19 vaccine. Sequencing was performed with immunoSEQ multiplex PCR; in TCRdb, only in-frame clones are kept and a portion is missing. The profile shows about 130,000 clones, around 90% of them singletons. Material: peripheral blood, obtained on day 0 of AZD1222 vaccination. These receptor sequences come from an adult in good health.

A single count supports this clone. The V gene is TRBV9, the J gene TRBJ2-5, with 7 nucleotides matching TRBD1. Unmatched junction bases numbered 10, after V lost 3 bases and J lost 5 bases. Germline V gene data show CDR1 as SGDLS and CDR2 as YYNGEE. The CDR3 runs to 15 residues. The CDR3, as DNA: TGTGCCAGCAGCGAGACGACAGGGTGGGGGGAGACCCAGTACTTC. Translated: CASSETTGWGETQYF.

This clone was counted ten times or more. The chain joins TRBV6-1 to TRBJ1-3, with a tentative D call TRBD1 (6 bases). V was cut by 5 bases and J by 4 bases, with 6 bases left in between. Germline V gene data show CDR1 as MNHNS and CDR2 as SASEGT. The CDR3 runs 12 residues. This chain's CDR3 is CASSQGGNTIYF. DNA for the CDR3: TGTGCCAGCAGTCAGGGGGGAAACACCATATATTTT.

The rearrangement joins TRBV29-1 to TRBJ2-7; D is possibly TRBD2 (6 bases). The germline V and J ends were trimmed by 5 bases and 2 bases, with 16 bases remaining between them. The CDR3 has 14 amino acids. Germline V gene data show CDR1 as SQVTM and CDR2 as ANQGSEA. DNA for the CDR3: TGCAGCGTTACCCTTAGCGGAACAGCCTACGAGCAGTACTTC. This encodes CSVTLSGTAYEQYF.

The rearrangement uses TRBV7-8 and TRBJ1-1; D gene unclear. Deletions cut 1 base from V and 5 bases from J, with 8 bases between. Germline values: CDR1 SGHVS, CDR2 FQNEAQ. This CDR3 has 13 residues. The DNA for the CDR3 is TGTGCCAGCAGCTTAGAAGCTCGAACTGAAGCTTTCTTT. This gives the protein CASSLEARTEAFF.

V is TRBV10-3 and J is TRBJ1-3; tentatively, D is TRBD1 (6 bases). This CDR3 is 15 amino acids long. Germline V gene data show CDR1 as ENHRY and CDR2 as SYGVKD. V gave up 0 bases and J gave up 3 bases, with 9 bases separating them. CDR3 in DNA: TGTGCCATCAGTGAGTCGATCAGGGGTGGAAACACCATATATTTT. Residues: CAISESIRGGNTIYF.

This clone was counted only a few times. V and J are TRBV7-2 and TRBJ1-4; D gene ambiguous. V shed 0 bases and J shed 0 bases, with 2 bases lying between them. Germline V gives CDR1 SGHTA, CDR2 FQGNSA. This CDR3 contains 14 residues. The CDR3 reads CASSLAATNEKLFF. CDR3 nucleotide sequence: TGTGCCAGCAGCTTAGCGGCAACTAATGAAAAACTGTTTTTT.

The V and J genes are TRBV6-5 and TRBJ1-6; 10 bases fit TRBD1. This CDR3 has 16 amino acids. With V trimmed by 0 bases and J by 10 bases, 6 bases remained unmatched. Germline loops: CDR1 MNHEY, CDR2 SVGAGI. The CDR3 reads CASSYSFGQGGSPLHF. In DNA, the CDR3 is TGTGCCAGCAGTTACTCTTTCGGACAGGGGGGGTCACCCCTCCACTTT.

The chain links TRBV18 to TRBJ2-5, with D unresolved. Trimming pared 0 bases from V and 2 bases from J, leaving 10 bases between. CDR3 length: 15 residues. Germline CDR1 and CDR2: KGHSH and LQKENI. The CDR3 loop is CASSPPSRLQETQYF. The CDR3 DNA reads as TGTGCCAGCTCACCACCGTCCAGGTTACAAGAGACCCAGTACTTC.

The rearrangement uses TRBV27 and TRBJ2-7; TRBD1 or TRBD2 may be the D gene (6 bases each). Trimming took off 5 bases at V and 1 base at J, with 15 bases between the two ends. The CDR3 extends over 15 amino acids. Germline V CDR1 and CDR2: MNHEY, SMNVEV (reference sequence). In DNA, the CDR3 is TGTGCCAGCAGTGCCCGTGGGGGGCGGTCCTACGAGCAGTACTTC. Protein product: CASSARGGRSYEQYF.

For the CDR3, the DNA is TGTGCCAGCTCACCCCCCAACGGGATGAACACTGAAGCTTTCTTT. Translation gives CASSPPNGMNTEAFF. The chain joins TRBV18 to TRBJ1-1; D not resolved. Germline lookup yields CDR1 KGHSH and CDR2 LQKENI. V was cut by 3 bases and J by 0 bases, with 11 bases left in between. There are 15 residues in the CDR3.

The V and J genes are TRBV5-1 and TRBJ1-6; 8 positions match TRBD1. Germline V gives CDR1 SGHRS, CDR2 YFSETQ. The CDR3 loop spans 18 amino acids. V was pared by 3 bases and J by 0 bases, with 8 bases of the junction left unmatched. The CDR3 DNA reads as TGCGCCAGCAGCTCCGGACAGGGAAATCCCTCCTATAATTCACCCCTCCACTTT. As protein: CASSSGQGNPSYNSPLHF.

The CDR3 DNA sequence: TGTGCCAGCCAGAGCTCTGGAAACACCATATATTTT. This gives the protein CASQSSGNTIYF. This chain joins TRBV5-6 and TRBJ1-3; D is undetermined. The CDR3 extends over 12 amino acids. V lost 7 bases and J lost 0, with 5 bases in between. Germline CDR1 reads SGHDT; CDR2 reads YYEEEE.

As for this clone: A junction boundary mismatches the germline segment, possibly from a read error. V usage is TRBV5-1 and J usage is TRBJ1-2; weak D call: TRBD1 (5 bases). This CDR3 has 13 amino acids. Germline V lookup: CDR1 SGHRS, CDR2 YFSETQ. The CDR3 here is CASSLDGGMASAF. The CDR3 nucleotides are TGCGCCAGCAGCTTGGACGGGGGAATGGCTTCTGCCTTC. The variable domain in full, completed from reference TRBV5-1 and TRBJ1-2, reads KAGVTQTPRYLIKTRGQQVTLSCSPISGHRSVSWYQQTPGQGLQFLFEYFSETQRNKGNFPGRFSGRQFSNSRSEMNVSTLELGDSALYLCASSLDGGMASAFGSGTRLTVV.

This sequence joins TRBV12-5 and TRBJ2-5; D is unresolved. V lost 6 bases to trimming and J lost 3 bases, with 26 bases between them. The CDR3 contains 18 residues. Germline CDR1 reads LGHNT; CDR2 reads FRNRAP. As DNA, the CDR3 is TGTGCTAGTGGCTCGGACGTCATTCCCCCCAATCGAAAAGAGACCCAGTACTTC. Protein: CASGSDVIPPNRKETQYF.

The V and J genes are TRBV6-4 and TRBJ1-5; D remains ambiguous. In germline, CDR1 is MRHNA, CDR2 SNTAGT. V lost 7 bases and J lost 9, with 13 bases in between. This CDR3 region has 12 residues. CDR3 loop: CASTRKSGPQHF. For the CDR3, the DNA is TGTGCCAGCACGAGGAAAAGCGGGCCCCAGCATTTT.

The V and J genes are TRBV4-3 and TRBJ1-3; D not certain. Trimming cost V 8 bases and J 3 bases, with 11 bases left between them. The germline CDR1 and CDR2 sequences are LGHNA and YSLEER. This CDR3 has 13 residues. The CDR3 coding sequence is TGCGCCAGCGCGGCCCGAGGTGGAAACACCATATATTTT. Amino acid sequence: CASAARGGNTIYF.

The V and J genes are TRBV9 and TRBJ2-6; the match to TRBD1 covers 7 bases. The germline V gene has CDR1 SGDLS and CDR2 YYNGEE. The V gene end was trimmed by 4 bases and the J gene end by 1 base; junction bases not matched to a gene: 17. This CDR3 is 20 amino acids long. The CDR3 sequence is CASSPRAQGIMGSGANVLTF. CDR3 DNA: TGTGCCAGCAGCCCCAGGGCACAGGGGATCATGGGATCTGGGGCCAACGTCCTGACTTTC.

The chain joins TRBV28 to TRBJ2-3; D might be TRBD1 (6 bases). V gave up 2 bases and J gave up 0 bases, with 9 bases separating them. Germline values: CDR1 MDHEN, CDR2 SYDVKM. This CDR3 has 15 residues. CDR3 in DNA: TGTGCCAGCAGTTTAGTGGGACAAAGCACAGATACGCAGTATTTT. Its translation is CASSLVGQSTDTQYF.

The CDR3 reads CATSGETGVSSYEQYF. The CDR3 DNA follows: TGTGCCACCAGCGGTGAGACAGGAGTGAGCTCCTACGAGCAGTACTTC. J is TRBJ2-7 and V is TRBV15, with a tentative D call TRBD1 (6 bases). CDR1 is LNHNV, CDR2 YYDKDF, per germline (reference sequence). The CDR3 spans 16 residues. V lost 5 bases and J 0 bases, leaving 17 bases between the germline ends.

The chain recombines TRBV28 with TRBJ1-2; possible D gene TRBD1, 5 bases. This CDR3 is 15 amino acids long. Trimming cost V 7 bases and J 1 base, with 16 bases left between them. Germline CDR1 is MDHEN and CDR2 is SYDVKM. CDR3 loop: CASTPPGGNNYGYTF. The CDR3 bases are TGTGCCAGCACCCCACCCGGGGGTAATAACTATGGCTACACCTTC.

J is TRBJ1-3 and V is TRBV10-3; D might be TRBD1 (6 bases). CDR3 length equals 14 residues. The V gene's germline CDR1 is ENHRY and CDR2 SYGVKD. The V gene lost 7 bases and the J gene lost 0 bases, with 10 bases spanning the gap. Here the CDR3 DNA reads TGTGCCATCAAGACAGGAAACTCTGGAAACACCATATATTTT. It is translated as CAIKTGNSGNTIYF.

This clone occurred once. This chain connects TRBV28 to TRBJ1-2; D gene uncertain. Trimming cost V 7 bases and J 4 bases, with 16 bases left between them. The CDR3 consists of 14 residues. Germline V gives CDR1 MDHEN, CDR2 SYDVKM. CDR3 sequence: CASKSSQTTYGYTF. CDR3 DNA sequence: TGTGCCAGCAAGTCCAGCCAAACGACCTATGGCTACACCTTC.

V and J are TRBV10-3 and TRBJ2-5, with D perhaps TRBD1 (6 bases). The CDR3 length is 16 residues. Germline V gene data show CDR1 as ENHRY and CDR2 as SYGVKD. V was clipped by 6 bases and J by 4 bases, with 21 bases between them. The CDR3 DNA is TGTGCCATCAGGGCAACAAGGGGCGACAGGCGAGAGACCCAGTACTTC. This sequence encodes CAIRATRGDRRETQYF.

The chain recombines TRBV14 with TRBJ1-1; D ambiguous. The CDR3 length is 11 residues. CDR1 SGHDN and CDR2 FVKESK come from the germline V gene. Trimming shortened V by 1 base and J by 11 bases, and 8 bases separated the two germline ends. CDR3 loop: CASSQGAAAFF. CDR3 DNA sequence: TGTGCCAGCAGCCAAGGGGCGGCTGCTTTCTTT.

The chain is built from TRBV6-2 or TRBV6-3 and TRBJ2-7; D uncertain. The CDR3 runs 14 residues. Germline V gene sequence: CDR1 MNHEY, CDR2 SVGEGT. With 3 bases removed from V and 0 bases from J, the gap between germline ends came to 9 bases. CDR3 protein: CASSYLSSSYEQYF. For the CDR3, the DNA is TGTGCCAGCAGTTATCTCTCGAGCTCCTACGAGCAGTACTTC.

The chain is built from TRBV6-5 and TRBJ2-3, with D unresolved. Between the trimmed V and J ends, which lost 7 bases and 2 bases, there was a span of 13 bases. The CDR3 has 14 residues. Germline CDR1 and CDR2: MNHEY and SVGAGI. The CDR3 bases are TGTGCCAGCAAGGATAAGACCTTCACAGATACGCAGTATTTT. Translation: CASKDKTFTDTQYF.

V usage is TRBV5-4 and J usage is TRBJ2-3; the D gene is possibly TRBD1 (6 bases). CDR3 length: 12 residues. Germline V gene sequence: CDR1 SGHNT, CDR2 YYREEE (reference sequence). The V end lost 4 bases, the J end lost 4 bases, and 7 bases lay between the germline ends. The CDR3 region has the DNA TGTGCCAGCAGCCCAGGGGCAGATACGCAGTATTTT. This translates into CASSPGADTQYF.